This TCR beta chain stems from a study of shared clonotypes between healthy human individuals. TCRdb keeps only in-frame clones here, not all; method: immunoSEQ multiplex PCR. The sample yields about 600,000 clones, more than 95% seen once. The study, taken as a whole, reports: Non-shared clonotypes had lower generation probabilities than those shared by all four donors. Memory subsets had estimated richness that was generally smaller than that of naive subsets.

This CDR3 spans 16 amino acids. Germline V gene data show CDR1 as SGHAT and CDR2 as FQNNGV. Trimming cost V 6 bases and J 5 bases; bases outside gene matches: 12. A note on this clone: Its antigen is as yet unknown.

The V gene is TRBV11-2, the J gene TRBJ2-5; TRBD1 agrees at 10 bases. Input material: naive CD4+ T cells sorted from blood. Subset indicated: CD45RA+ positively selected. This receptor was taken from a woman aged 25 to 39 in good health. The CDR3 DNA reads as TGTGCCAGCAGAGGGCTTAGACAGGGGGCTAAGGAGACCCAGTACTTC. This gives the protein CASRGLRQGAKETQYF.